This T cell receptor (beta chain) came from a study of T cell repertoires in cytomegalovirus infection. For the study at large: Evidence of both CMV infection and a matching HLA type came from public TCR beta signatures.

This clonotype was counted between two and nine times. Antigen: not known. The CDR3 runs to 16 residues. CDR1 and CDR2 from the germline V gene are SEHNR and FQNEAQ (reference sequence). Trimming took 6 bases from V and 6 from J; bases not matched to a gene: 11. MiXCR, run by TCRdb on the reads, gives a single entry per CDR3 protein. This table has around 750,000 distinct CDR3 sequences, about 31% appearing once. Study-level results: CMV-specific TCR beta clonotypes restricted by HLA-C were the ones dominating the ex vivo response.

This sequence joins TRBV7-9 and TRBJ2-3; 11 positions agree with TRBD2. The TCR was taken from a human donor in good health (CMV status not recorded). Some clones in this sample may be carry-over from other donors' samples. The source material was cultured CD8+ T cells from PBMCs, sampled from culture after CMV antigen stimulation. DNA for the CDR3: TGTGCCAGCAGTCGATTAGCGGGGGGGCCAAGGGATACGCAGTATTTT. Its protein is CASSRLAGGPRDTQYF.